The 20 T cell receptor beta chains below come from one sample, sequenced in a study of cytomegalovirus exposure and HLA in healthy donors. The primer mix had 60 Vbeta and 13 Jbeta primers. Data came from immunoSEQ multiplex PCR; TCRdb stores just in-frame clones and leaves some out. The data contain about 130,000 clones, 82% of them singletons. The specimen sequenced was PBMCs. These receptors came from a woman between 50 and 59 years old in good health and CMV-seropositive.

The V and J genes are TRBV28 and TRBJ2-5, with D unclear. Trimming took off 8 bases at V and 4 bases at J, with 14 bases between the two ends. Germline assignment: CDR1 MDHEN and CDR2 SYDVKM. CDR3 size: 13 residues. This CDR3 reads CASRHPPGETQYF. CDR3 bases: TGTGCCAGCCGCCACCCCCCCGGAGAGACCCAGTACTTC.

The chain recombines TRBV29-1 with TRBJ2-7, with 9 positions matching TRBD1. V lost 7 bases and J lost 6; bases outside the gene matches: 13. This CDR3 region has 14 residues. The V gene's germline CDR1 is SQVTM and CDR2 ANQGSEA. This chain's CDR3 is CSAGQGTIYGEQYF. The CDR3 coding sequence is TGCAGCGCGGGACAGGGAACGATTTACGGCGAGCAGTACTTC.

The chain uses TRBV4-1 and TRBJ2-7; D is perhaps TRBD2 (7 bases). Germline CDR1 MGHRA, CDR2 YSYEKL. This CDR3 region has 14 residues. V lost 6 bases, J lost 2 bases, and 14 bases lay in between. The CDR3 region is CASSPGGPAYEQYF. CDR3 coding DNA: TGCGCCAGCAGTCCGGGGGGCCCCGCCTACGAGCAGTACTTC.

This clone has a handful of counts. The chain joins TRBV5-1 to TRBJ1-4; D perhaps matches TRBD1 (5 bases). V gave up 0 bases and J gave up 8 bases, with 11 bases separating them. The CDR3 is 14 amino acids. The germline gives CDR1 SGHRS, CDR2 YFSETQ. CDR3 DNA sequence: TGCGCCAGCAGCTTGGGGGGCAATAGCGAAAAACTGTTTTTT. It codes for CASSLGGNSEKLFF.

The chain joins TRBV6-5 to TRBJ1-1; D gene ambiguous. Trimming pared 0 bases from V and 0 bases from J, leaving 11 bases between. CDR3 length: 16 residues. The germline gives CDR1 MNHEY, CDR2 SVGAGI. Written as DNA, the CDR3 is TGTGCCAGCAGTTACTCCGCGGGAGATATGAACACTGAAGCTTTCTTT. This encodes CASSYSAGDMNTEAFF.

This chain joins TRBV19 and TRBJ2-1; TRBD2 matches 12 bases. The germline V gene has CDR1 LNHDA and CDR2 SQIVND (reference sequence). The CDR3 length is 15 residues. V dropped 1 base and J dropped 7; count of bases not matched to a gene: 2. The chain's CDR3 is CASSIVGLAGNEQFF. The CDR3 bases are TGTGCCAGTAGTATAGTAGGACTAGCGGGGAATGAGCAGTTCTTC.

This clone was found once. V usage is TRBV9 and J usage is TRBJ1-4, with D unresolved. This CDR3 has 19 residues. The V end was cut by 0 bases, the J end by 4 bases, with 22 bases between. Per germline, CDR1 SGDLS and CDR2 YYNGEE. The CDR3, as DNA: TGTGCCAGCAGCGTAGATGGTCGGACTCCGTATCCCCTTAATGAAAAACTGTTTTTT. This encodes CASSVDGRTPYPLNEKLFF.

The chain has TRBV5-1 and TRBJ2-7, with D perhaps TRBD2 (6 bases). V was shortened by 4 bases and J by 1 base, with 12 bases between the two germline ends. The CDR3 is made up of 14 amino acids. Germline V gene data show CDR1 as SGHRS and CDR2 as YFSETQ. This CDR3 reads CASSLETSSYEQYF. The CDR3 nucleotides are TGCGCCAGCAGCCTCGAGACTAGTTCCTACGAGCAGTACTTC.

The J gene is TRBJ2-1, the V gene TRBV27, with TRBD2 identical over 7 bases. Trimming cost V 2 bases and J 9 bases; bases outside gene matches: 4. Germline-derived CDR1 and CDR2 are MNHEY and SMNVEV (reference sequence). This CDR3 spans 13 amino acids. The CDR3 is CASSLGASGEQFF. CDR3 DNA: TGTGCCAGCAGTTTAGGCGCTAGCGGTGAGCAGTTCTTC.

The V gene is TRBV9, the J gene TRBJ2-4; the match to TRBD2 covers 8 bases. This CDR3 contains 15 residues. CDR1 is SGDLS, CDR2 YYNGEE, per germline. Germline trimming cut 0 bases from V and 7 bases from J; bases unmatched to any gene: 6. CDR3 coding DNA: TGTGCCAGCAGCGTAGGGGACGGGAGGGGCAACATTCAGTACTTC. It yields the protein CASSVGDGRGNIQYF. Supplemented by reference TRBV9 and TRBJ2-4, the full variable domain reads DSGVTQTPKHLITATGQRVTLRCSPRSGDLSVYWYQQSLDQGLQFLIQYYNGEERAKGNILERFSAQQFPDLHSELNLSSLELGDSALYFCASSVGDGRGNIQYFGAGTRLSVL.

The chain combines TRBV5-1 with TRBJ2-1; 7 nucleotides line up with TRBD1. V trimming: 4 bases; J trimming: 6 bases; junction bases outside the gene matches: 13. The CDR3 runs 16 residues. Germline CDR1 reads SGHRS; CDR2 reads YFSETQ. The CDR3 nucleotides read TGCGCCAGCAGCGACTACAGGGGCACCTCTGTCAATGAGCAGTTCTTC. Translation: CASSDYRGTSVNEQFF.

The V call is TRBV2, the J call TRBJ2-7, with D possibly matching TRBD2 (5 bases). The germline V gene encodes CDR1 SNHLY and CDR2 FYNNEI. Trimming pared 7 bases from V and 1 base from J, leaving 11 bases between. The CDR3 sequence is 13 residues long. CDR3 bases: TGTGCCAGCAAGTTAGACTATTCCTACGAGCAGTACTTC. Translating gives CASKLDYSYEQYF.

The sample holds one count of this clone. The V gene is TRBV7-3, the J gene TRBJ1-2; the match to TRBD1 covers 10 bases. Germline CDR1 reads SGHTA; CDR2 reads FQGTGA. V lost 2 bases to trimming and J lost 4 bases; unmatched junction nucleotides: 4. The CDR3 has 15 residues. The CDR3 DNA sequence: TGTGCCAGCAGCTTAGGCGGGACAGGGGCCTATGGCTACACCTTC. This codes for CASSLGGTGAYGYTF.

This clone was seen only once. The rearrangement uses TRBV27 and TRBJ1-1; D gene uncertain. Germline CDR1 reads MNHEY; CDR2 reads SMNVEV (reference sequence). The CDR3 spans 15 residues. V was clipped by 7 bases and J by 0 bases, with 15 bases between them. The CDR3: CASTPGGVVNTEAFF. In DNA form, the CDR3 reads TGTGCCAGCACCCCGGGCGGGGTGGTGAACACTGAAGCTTTCTTT.

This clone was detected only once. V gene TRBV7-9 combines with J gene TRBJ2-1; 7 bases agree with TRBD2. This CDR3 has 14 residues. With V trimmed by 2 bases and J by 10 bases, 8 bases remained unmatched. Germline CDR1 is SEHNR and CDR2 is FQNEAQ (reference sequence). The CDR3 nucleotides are TGTGCCAGCAGCTTAAGTTGGGACGGGGGGGAGCAGTTCTTC. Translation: CASSLSWDGGEQFF.

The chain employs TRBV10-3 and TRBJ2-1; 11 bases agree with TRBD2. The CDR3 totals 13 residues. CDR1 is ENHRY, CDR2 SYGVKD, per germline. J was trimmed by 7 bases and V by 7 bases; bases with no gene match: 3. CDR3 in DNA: TGTGCCATCACTAGCGGGGGGAATAATGAGCAGTTCTTC. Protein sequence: CAITSGGNNEQFF.

CDR3 bases: TGTGCCACCAGCAGAGACAGTCCCTACGAGCAGTACTTC. Protein product: CATSRDSPYEQYF. The chain carries TRBV15 and TRBJ2-7; D unclear. The CDR3 has 13 residues. CDR1 and CDR2 from the germline V gene are LNHNV and YYDKDF (reference sequence). V was pared by 0 bases and J by 2 bases, with 5 bases between.

The CDR3 sequence is CASSVGQRRTYNSPLHF. For the CDR3, the DNA is TGTGCCAGCAGCGTAGGACAGCGACGCACCTATAATTCACCCCTCCACTTT. The chain links TRBV9 to TRBJ1-6; possible D gene TRBD1, 5 bases. The V gene lost 0 bases and the J gene lost 2 bases, with 12 bases spanning the gap. The CDR3 covers 17 residues. Looked up from germline, CDR1 is SGDLS and CDR2 is YYNGEE.

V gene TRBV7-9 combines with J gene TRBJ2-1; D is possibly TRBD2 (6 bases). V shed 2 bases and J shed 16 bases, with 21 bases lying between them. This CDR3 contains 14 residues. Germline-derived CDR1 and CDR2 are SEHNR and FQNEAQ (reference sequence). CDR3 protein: CASSLRDRTTRSFF. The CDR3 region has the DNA TGTGCCAGCAGCTTACGGGACCGGACTACTCGTTCCTTCTTC.

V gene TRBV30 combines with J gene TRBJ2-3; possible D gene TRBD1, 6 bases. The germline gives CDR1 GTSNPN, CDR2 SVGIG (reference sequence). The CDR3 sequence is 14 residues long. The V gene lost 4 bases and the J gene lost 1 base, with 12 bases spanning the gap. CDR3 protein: CAWTPTGGTDTQYF. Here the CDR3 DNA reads TGTGCCTGGACCCCGACAGGTGGCACAGATACGCAGTATTTT.